This paragraph reports one T cell receptor (beta chain). Its recognized antigen is unknown. Base qualities are missing; no much larger clone stands one base away. Preparation of the library involved the immunoSEQ multiplex PCR assay. The table comes from immuneACCESS by way of TCRdb, which keeps in-frame sequences with V and J called. Part of the clones is missing from these tables; in studies checked, under half for an unresolved V gene and the rest for unknown reasons. In all, the sample holds about 130,000 clones, and roughly 92% of those were seen once. Around 5.1% of the sample belongs to the ten largest clones. The data stem from a study of control samples from healthy donors and cancer patients (dated by TCRdb to 2018 to 2021). Looking up the germline V gene yields CDR1 SGHTA and CDR2 FQGTGA. Including cysteine and phenylalanine, the CDR3 has 13 amino acids. The retained sequence is limited to the CDR3, 39 bases, with the frame set at the first base. V is reduced by 5 bases and J by 4 bases, leaving a spacing of 8 bases between them.

This receptor was taken from a man younger than 30 in good health. The rearrangement joined TRBV7-3 to TRBJ2-2; confidence is insufficient to name the D gene. Sequenced input: blood. The nucleotides are TGTGCCAGCAGCCCCTACGGCACCGGGGAGCTGTTTTTT. Its translation is CASSPYGTGELFF.